The TCR beta chain under discussion was sequenced for a study of blood T cells in healthy people across ages. Study results and caveats: TCR beta diversity per million T cells fell roughly linearly with age.

This clonotype was detected ten times or more. Its antigen is still unknown. This CDR3 spans 17 amino acids. V shed 2 bases, J shed 6 bases, and the junction held 12 bases outside the gene matches. The second PCR ran roughly 7 to 11 cycles with a sample-barcoded 5' primer and J-beta primers. Researchers report that each sample yielded at least 2.5 million CDR3-containing paired-end reads. TCRdb recomputed calls from the 5' RACE reads with MiXCR, one row per CDR3 protein. This sample has more than 800,000 distinct CDR3 sequences, with 29% found just once. This TCR was recovered from a woman over 75 in good health. V gene TRBV12-3 or TRBV12-4 combines with J gene TRBJ1-2, with 10 bases that match TRBD1. Material for sequencing was blood. The CDR3 coding sequence is TGTGCCAGCAGTTTACTTACGACAGGGGGCGCGCAGAATGGCTACACCTTC. Protein: CASSLLTTGGAQNGYTF.